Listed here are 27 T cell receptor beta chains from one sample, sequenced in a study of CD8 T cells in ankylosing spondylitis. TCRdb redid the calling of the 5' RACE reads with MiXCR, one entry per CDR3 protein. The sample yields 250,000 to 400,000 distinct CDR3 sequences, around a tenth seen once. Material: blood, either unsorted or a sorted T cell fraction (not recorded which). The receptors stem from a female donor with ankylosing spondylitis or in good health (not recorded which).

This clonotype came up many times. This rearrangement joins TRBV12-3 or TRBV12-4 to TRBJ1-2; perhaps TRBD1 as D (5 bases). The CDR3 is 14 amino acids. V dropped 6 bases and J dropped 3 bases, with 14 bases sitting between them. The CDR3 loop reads CASSSSRGHYGYTF. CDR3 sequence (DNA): TGTGCCAGCAGCTCGTCTAGGGGACACTATGGCTACACCTTC.

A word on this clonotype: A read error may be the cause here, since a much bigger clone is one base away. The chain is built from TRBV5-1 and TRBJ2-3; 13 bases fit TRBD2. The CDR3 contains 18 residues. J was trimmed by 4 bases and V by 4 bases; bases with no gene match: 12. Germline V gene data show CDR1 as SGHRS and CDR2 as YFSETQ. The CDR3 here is CASSLSPGLAGVSDTQYF. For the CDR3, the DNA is TGCGCCAGCAGCCTCAGCCCCGGACTAGCGGGGGTGTCAGATACGCAGTATTTT.

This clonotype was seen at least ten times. The CDR3 DNA reads as TGTGCCAGCACCTTGACTAGCGGGACAGACAATGAGCAGTTCTTC. Its protein product is CASTLTSGTDNEQFF. The chain recombines TRBV12-3 or TRBV12-4 with TRBJ2-1; TRBD2 matches 11 bases. CDR3 size: 15 residues. V shed 7 bases and J 5 bases; nucleotides not matched to a gene: 7.

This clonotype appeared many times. CDR3: CSAGLSSYNEQFF. The CDR3 DNA sequence: TGCAGTGCAGGACTCAGCTCCTACAATGAGCAGTTCTTC. The chain carries TRBV20-1 and TRBJ2-1, with D possibly TRBD2 on 5 matching bases. Per germline, CDR1 DFQATT and CDR2 SNEGSKA (reference sequence). Trimming removed 6 bases at V and 0 bases at J, with 9 bases between. The CDR3 contains 13 residues.

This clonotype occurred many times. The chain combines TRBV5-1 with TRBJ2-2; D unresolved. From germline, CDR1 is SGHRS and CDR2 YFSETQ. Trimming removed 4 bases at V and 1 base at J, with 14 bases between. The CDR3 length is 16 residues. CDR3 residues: CASSSSAALNTGELFF. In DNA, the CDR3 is TGCGCCAGCAGCAGTTCTGCGGCCCTGAACACCGGGGAGCTGTTTTTT.

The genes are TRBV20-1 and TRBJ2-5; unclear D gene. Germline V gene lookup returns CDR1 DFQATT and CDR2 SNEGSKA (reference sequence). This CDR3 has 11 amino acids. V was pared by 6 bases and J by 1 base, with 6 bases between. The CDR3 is CSAPPQETQYF. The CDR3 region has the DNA TGCAGTGCCCCCCCCCAAGAGACCCAGTACTTC.

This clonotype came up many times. The DNA of the CDR3 is TGCGCCAGCAGCTTGGGCATTCCAGTGGGGGACACTGAAGCTTTCTTT. Translation: CASSLGIPVGDTEAFF. This rearrangement joins TRBV5-1 to TRBJ1-1; weak D call: TRBD1 (5 bases). The V gene's germline CDR1 is SGHRS and CDR2 YFSETQ. The CDR3 has 16 amino acids. Trimming took off 0 bases at V and 3 bases at J, with 15 bases between the two ends.

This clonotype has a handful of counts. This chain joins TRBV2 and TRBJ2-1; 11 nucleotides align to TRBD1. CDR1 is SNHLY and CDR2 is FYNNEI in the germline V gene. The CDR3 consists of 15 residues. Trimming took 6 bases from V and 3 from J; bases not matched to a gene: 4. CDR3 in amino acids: CASRGTGGNYNEQFF. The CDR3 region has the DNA TGTGCCAGCAGGGGGACAGGGGGTAACTACAATGAGCAGTTCTTC.

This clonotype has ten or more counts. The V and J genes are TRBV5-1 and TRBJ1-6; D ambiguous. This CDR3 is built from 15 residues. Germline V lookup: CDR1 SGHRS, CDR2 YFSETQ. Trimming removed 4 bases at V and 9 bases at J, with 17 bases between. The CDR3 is CASSLTLFLGSPLHF. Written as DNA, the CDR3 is TGCGCCAGCAGCCTTACCCTATTTCTTGGTTCACCCCTCCACTTT.

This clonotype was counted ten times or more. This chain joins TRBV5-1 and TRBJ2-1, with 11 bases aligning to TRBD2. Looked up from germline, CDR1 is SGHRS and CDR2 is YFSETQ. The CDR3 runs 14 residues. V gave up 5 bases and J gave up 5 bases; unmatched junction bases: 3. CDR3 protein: CASSSGGAHNEQFF. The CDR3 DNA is TGCGCCAGCAGTAGCGGGGGGGCCCACAATGAGCAGTTCTTC. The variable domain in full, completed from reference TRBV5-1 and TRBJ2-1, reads KAGVTQTPRYLIKTRGQQVTLSCSPISGHRSVSWYQQTPGQGLQFLFEYFSETQRNKGNFPGRFSGRQFSNSRSEMNVSTLELGDSALYLCASSSGGAHNEQFFGPGTRLTVL.

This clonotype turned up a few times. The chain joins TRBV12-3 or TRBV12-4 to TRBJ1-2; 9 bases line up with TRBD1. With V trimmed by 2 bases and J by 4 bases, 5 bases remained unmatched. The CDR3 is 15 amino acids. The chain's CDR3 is CASSLRGQGTYGYTF. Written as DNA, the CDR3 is TGTGCCAGCAGTTTACGGGGACAGGGAACCTATGGCTACACCTTC.

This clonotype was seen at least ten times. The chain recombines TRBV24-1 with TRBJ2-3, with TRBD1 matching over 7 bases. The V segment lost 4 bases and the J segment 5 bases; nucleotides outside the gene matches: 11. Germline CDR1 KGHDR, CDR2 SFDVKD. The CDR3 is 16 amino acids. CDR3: CATSDPTTGLGDTQYF. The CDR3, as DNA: TGTGCCACCAGTGACCCTACGACAGGGCTAGGAGATACGCAGTATTTT.

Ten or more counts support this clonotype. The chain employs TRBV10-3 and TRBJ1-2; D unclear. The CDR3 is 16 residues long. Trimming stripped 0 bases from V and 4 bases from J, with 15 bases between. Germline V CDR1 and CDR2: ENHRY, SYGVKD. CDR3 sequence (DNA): TGTGCCATCAGTGAGTCCGAGGGCCCCAGTGCCTATGGCTACACCTTC. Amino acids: CAISESEGPSAYGYTF.

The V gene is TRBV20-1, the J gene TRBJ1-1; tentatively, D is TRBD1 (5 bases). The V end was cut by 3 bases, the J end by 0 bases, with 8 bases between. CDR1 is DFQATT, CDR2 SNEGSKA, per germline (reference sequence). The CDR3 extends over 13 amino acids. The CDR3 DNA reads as TGCAGTGCTAGTCAGGGTCTGAACACTGAAGCTTTCTTT. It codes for CSASQGLNTEAFF.

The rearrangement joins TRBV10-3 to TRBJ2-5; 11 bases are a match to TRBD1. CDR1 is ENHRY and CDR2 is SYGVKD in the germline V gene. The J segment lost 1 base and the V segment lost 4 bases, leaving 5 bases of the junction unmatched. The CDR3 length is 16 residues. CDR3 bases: TGTGCCATCAGTGCCGGGACAGGGGGTCCCCAAGAGACCCAGTACTTC. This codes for CAISAGTGGPQETQYF.

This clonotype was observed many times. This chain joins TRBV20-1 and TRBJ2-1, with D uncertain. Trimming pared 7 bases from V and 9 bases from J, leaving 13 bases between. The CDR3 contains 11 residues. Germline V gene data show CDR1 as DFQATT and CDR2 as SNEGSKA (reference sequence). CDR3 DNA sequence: TGCAGTGTCTCCCCTAGTAGTGAGCAGTTCTTC. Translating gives CSVSPSSEQFF.

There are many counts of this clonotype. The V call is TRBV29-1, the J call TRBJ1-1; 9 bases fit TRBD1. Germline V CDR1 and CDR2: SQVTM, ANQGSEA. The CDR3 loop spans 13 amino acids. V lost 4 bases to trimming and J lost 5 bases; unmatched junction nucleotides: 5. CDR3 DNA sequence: TGCAGCGTTGGAGTGGGACAGGGAACTGAAGCTTTCTTT. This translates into CSVGVGQGTEAFF.

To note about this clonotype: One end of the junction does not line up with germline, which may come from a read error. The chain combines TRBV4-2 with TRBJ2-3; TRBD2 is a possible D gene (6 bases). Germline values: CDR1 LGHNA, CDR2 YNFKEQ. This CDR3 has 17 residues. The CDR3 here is CASSQASGSTYTDTPYF. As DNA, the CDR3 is TGTGCCAGCAGCCAAGCCAGCGGGTCTACTTACACAGATACGCCGTATTTT.

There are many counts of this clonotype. CDR3 bases: TGCAGTGCTAGAGGACACAGGGGGCGATATGAGCAGTTCTTC. It specifies CSARGHRGRYEQFF. The rearrangement uses TRBV20-1 and TRBJ2-1, with TRBD1 matching over 9 bases. Trimming cost V 1 base and J 8 bases; bases outside gene matches: 6. This CDR3 contains 14 residues. Germline CDR1 is DFQATT and CDR2 is SNEGSKA (reference sequence).

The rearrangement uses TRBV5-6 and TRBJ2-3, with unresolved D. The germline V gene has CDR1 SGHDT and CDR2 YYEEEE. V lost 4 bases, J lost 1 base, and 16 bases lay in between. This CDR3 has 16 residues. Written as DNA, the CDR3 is TGTGCCAGCAGCGGCGGAGTGCAGGCTGGCACAGATACGCAGTATTTT. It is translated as CASSGGVQAGTDTQYF. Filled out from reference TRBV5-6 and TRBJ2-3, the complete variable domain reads DAGVTQSPTHLIKTRGQQVTLRCSPKSGHDTVSWYQQALGQGPQFIFQYYEEEERQRGNFPDRFSGHQFPNYSSELNVNALLLGDSALYLCASSGGVQAGTDTQYFGPGTRLTVL.

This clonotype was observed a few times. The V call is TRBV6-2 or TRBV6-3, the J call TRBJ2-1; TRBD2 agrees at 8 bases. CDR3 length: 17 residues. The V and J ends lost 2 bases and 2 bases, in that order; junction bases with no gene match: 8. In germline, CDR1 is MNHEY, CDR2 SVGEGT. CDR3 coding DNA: TGTGCCAGCAGTTACACCCAGCGGGGGCCCCCCTACAATGAGCAGTTCTTC. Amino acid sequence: CASSYTQRGPPYNEQFF.

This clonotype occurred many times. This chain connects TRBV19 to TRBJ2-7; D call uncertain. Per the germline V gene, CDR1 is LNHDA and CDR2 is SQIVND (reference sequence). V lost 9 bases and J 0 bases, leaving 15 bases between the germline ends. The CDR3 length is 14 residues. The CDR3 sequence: CASSSRTNSYEQYF. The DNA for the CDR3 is TGTGCCAGCTCTTCCAGGACGAACTCCTACGAGCAGTACTTC.

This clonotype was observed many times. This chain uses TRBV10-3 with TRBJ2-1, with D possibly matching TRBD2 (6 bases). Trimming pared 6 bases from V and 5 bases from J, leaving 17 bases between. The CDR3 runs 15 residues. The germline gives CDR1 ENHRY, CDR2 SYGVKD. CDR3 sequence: CAISPGLRNDNEQFF. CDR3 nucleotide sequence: TGTGCCATCAGCCCGGGACTCCGAAACGACAATGAGCAGTTCTTC.

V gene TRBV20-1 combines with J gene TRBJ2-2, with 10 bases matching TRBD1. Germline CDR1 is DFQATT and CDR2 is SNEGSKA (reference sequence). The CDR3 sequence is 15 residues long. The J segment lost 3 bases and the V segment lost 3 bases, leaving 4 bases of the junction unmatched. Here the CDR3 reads CSASTTGGYTGELFF. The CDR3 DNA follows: TGCAGTGCTAGTACGACAGGGGGCTACACCGGGGAGCTGTTTTTT.

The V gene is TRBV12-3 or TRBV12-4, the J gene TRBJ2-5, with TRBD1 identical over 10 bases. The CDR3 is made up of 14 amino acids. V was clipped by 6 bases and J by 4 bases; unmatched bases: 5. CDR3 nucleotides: TGTGCCAGCAGAAAGACAGGGGGCCTAGAGACCCAGTACTTC. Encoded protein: CASRKTGGLETQYF.

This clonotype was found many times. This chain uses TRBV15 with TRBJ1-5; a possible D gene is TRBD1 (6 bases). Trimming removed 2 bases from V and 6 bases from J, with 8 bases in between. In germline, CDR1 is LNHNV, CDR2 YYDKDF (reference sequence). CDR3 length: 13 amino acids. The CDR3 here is CATSRRGGQPQHF. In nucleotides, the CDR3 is TGTGCCACCAGCAGAAGAGGGGGTCAGCCCCAGCATTTT.

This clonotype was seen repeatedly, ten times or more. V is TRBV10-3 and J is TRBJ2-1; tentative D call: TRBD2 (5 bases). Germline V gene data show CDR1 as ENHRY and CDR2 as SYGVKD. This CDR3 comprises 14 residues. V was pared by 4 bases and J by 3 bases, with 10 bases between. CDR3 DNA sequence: TGTGCCATCAGTGGTTTTGAGGGCTACAATGAGCAGTTCTTC. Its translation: CAISGFEGYNEQFF.